This entry lists 20 T cell receptor beta chains sequenced from one sample in a study of shared clonotypes between healthy human individuals. TCRdb's copy holds only in-frame clones and misses some; the assay was immunoSEQ multiplex PCR. The sample lists 450,000 to 650,000 clones, roughly 72% occurring once. The sample was PBMCs. These receptors originate from a woman in her thirties or forties in good health. Some clones in this sample may be carry-over from other donors' samples.

This clone was detected only a few times. CDR3 in amino acids: CASSEGGGYQPQHF. Here the CDR3 DNA reads TGTGCCAGCAGTGAGGGGGGCGGCTATCAGCCCCAGCATTTT. The gene calls are TRBV6-1 and TRBJ1-5; weak D call: TRBD1 (6 bases). V lost 3 bases and J 5 bases, leaving 11 bases between the germline ends. The germline V gene encodes CDR1 MNHNS and CDR2 SASEGT. CDR3 length equals 14 residues.

This chain links TRBV5-1 with TRBJ2-7; possibly TRBD2 for D (6 bases). Per germline, CDR1 SGHRS and CDR2 YFSETQ. The germline V and J ends were trimmed by 4 bases and 5 bases, with 13 bases remaining between them. This CDR3 is 13 amino acids long. The CDR3 spells CASSLPRGNEQYF. CDR3 bases: TGCGCCAGCAGCCTTCCGCGGGGTAACGAGCAGTACTTC.

The chain employs TRBV7-6 and TRBJ2-1, with D unclear. The germline V gene has CDR1 SGHVS and CDR2 FNYEAQ. The CDR3 runs 15 residues. The V gene lost 2 bases and the J gene lost 4 bases, with 12 bases spanning the gap. The CDR3 is CASSLFDSRYNEQFF. The DNA for the CDR3 is TGTGCCAGCAGCTTATTCGACTCCCGGTACAATGAGCAGTTCTTC.

The genes are TRBV27 and TRBJ2-1, with TRBD2 matching over 8 bases. Trimming at V came to 6 bases and at J to 0 bases, leaving 4 bases not matched to a gene. The germline gives CDR1 MNHEY, CDR2 SMNVEV (reference sequence). The CDR3 length is 15 residues. CDR3 loop: CASRPSGSSYNEQFF. The CDR3 DNA reads TGTGCCAGCAGACCAAGCGGGAGCTCCTACAATGAGCAGTTCTTC.

This clone occurred once. This chain joins TRBV5-1 and TRBJ2-3; no reliable D call. In germline, CDR1 is SGHRS, CDR2 YFSETQ. The CDR3 has 13 residues. The V end lost 2 bases, the J end lost 2 bases, and 6 bases lay between the germline ends. This chain's CDR3 is CASSFQNTDTQYF. The CDR3, as DNA: TGCGCCAGCAGCTTCCAAAACACAGATACGCAGTATTTT.

There are a few counts of this clone. J is TRBJ1-4 and V is TRBV4-2, with TRBD1 matching over 9 bases. In germline, CDR1 is LGHNA, CDR2 YNFKEQ. The trim removed 3 bases at V and 8 bases at J, leaving 13 bases unmatched. The CDR3 runs to 17 residues. This CDR3 reads CASSQGTGRALREKLFF. In DNA, the CDR3 is TGTGCCAGCAGCCAGGGGACAGGGAGGGCCCTTAGGGAAAAACTGTTTTTT.

V usage is TRBV6-6 and J usage is TRBJ1-5; 8 bases match TRBD1. Germline trimming cut 6 bases from V and 7 bases from J; bases unmatched to any gene: 14. Germline CDR1 MNHNY, CDR2 SVGAGI (reference sequence). The CDR3 is 16 amino acids. The CDR3 DNA reads TGTGCCAGCAGCGCCGCCAAGGACAGGGCTATACAGCCCCAGCATTTT. It yields the protein CASSAAKDRAIQPQHF.

The gene calls are TRBV28 and TRBJ1-5; D not resolved. Germline loops: CDR1 MDHEN, CDR2 SYDVKM. Trimming removed 3 bases at V and 7 bases at J, with 16 bases between. The CDR3 covers 15 residues. The CDR3 loop is CASSFRTPGDQPQHF. As DNA, the CDR3 is TGTGCCAGCAGTTTCCGGACGCCCGGTGACCAGCCCCAGCATTTT.

This sequence joins TRBV4-1 and TRBJ1-1, with 8 bases aligning to TRBD1. Germline CDR1 MGHRA, CDR2 YSYEKL. Unmatched junction bases numbered 10, after V lost 8 bases and J lost 8 bases. This CDR3 region has 13 residues. In nucleotides, the CDR3 is TGCGCCAGCTCAAGACAGGGGTTGTTCGAAGCTTTCTTT. Encoded protein: CASSRQGLFEAFF.

As to this clone: Possible read error: a much larger clone is one base away. The chain couples TRBV10-3 to TRBJ1-2, with TRBD1 matching 7 bases. This CDR3 is 13 amino acids long. V was clipped by 5 bases and J by 8 bases; unmatched bases: 8. Germline V gene sequence: CDR1 ENHRY, CDR2 SYGVKD. CDR3 sequence (DNA): TGTGCCATCAGTAAGACAGGGACGGCCGGCTACACCTTC. Its protein product is CAISKTGTAGYTF.

In its sample, this clone was seen once. The chain joins TRBV30 to TRBJ2-7; 10 bases line up with TRBD2. This CDR3 comprises 14 residues. CDR1 and CDR2 (germline): GTSNPN, SVGIG (reference sequence). The V segment lost 1 base and the J segment 0 bases; nucleotides outside the gene matches: 0. CDR3 sequence (DNA): TGTGCCTGGAGTGGACTAGCGGGCTCCTACGAGCAGTACTTC. Its protein product is CAWSGLAGSYEQYF.

About this clone itself: A far larger clone lies a single base away; this is likely a read error. The chain has TRBV29-1 and TRBJ2-2, with TRBD2 matching 13 bases. The CDR3 spans 16 residues. J was trimmed by 4 bases and V by 6 bases; bases with no gene match: 8. Germline V gene data show CDR1 as SQVTM and CDR2 as ANQGSEA. The CDR3 DNA reads TGCAGCGTCACCAGGACTAGCGGGAGCTCCACCGGGGAGCTGTTTTTT. It translates to CSVTRTSGSSTGELFF.

This clone appeared a few times. CDR3: CASSRGATPYEQYF. The CDR3 region has the DNA TGTGCCAGCAGCCGGGGGGCTACCCCGTACGAGCAGTACTTC. The V gene is TRBV7-2, the J gene TRBJ2-7; perhaps TRBD2 as D (7 bases). The CDR3 has 14 residues. V dropped 5 bases and J dropped 4 bases, with 15 bases sitting between them. Germline CDR1 reads SGHTA; CDR2 reads FQGNSA.

The chain's CDR3 is CASSVGGLYEQYF. As DNA, the CDR3 is TGTGCCAGCAGCGTAGGGGGCCTCTACGAGCAGTACTTC. V usage is TRBV9 and J usage is TRBJ2-7; tentative D call: TRBD1 (5 bases). Germline CDR1 is SGDLS and CDR2 is YYNGEE. The CDR3 is 13 residues long. V shed 0 bases and J shed 3 bases, with 7 bases lying between them.

This clone has only a few counts. The V and J genes are TRBV28 and TRBJ2-5, with D tentatively TRBD1 or TRBD2 (5 bases each). The length of the CDR3 is 14 residues. The V end was cut by 7 bases, the J end by 4 bases, with 16 bases between. Germline values: CDR1 MDHEN, CDR2 SYDVKM. The CDR3 sequence: CASTPSRGRETQYF. CDR3 bases: TGTGCCAGCACCCCTAGTCGGGGACGAGAGACCCAGTACTTC. The full variable domain, in which reference TRBV28 and TRBJ2-5 provide the parts outside the CDR3, is DVKVTQSSRYLVKRTGEKVFLECVQDMDHENMFWYRQDPGLGLRLIYFSYDVKMKEKGDIPEGYSVSREKKERFSLILESASTNQTSMYLCASTPSRGRETQYFGPGTRLLVL.

The chain couples TRBV18 to TRBJ2-5; TRBD1 might be the D (6 bases). CDR1 and CDR2 from the germline V gene are KGHSH and LQKENI. Between the trimmed V and J ends, which lost 3 bases and 5 bases, there was a span of 10 bases. This CDR3 has 13 residues. The CDR3 DNA reads TGTGCCAGCTCACCCAACAGGGTGGAGACCCAGTACTTC. Protein: CASSPNRVETQYF.

This clone was observed many times. The sample contains more than one DNA sequence encoding this CDR3. The genes are TRBV7-2 and TRBJ2-5, with D perhaps matching TRBD2 (5 bases). V shed 2 bases and J shed 9 bases, with 22 bases lying between them. The germline gives CDR1 SGHTA, CDR2 FQGNSA. The CDR3 length is 16 residues. Here the CDR3 reads CASSLMPALALGAQYF. CDR3 DNA: TGTGCCAGCAGCTTAATGCCAGCTCTGGCTCTGGGAGCCCAGTACTTC.

In this sample, this clone turned up many times. The genes are TRBV29-1 and TRBJ1-5, with D uncertain. This CDR3 spans 14 amino acids. Per the germline V gene, CDR1 is SQVTM and CDR2 is ANQGSEA. Deletions cut 4 bases from V and 0 bases from J, with 10 bases between. Written as DNA, the CDR3 is TGCAGCGTTGCCGAGGGCTATAGCAATCAGCCCCAGCATTTT. Its protein is CSVAEGYSNQPQHF.

The gene calls are TRBV21-1 and TRBJ1-5; TRBD1, the D gene given by the table, was not confirmed from the DNA. TRBV21-1 is deemed a pseudogene. This CDR3 has 17 residues. This chain's CDR3 is CASSRRDRIYSNQPQHF. CDR3 coding DNA: TGTGCCAGCAGCCGACGAGACAGAATCTATAGCAATCAGCCCCAGCATTTT.

This clone is medium-sized. This same CDR3 is encoded by further DNA sequences in the sample. The rearrangement uses TRBV29-1 and TRBJ1-1; TRBD1 might be the D (6 bases). V was clipped by 7 bases and J by 6 bases, with 18 bases between them. The CDR3 spans 13 residues. Looked up from germline, CDR1 is SQVTM and CDR2 is ANQGSEA. The CDR3 bases are TGCAGCGCTTACCGGGACAAGGATGCTGAAGCTTTCTTT. Protein: CSAYRDKDAEAFF.